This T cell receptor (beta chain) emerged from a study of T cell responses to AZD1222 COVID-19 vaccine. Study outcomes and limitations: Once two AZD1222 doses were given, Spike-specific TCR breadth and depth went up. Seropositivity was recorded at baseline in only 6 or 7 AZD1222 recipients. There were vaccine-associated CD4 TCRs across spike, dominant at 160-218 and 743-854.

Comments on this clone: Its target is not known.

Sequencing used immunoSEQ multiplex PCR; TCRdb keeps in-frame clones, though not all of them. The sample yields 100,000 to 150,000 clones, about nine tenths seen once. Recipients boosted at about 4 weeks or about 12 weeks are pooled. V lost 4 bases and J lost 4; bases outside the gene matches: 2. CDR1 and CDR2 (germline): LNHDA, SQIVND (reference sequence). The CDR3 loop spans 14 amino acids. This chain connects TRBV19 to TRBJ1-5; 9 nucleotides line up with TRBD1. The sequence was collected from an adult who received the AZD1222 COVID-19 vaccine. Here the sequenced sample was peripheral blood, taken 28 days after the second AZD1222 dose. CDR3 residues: CASSTGTGNQPQHF. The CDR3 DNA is TGTGCCAGTAGTACCGGGACAGGGAATCAGCCCCAGCATTTT. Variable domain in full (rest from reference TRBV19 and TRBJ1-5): DGGITQSPKYLFRKEGQNVTLSCEQNLNHDAMYWYRQDPGQGLRLIYYSQIVNDFQKGDIAEGYSVSREKKESFPLTVTSAQKNPTAFYLCASSTGTGNQPQHFGDGTRLSIL.